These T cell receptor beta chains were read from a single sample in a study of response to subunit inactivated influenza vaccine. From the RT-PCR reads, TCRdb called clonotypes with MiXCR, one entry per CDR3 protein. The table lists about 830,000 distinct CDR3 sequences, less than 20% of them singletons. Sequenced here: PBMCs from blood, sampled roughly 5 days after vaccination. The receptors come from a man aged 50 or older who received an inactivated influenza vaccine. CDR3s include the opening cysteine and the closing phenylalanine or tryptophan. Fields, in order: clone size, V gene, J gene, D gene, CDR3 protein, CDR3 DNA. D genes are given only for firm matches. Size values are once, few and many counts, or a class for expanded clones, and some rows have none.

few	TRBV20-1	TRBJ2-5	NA	CSARDYHLGNQETQYF	TGCAGTGCTAGAGATTACCACCTCGGGAACCAAGAGACCCAGTACTTC
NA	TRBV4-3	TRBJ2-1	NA	CASSHSYPDYGKQFF	TGCGCCAGCAGCCATTCTTACCCGGACTATGGTAAGCAGTTCTTC
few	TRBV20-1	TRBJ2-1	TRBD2	CSAIVGGSGGAENEQFF	TGCAGTGCTATAGTCGGAGGCAGCGGGGGGGCCGAGAATGAGCAGTTCTTC
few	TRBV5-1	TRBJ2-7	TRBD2	CASSSGLAGGPSAYEQYF	TGCGCCAGCAGCTCGGGACTAGCGGGAGGGCCGTCGGCCTACGAGCAGTACTTC
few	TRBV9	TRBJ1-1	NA	CASSVGQREQSKGAFF	TGTGCCAGCAGCGTAGGCCAGCGTGAACAGTCGAAAGGAGCTTTCTTT
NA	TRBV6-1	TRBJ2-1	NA	CASSPSQGTYNEQFF	TGTGCCAGCAGCCCCTCACAGGGAACTTACAATGAGCAGTTCTTC
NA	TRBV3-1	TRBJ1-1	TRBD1	CASRYRGRSNTNTEAFF	TGTGCCAGCAGATACAGGGGGCGAAGCAATACGAACACTGAAGCTTTCTTT
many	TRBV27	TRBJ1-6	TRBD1	CASSPDRVRNSPLHF	TGTGCCAGCAGTCCCGACAGGGTTCGCAATTCACCCCTCCACTTT
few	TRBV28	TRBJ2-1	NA	CASSLARREQFF	TGTGCCAGCAGTTTAGCACGACGAGAGCAGTTCTTC
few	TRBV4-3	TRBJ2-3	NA	CASSQRPTGSSTDTQYF	TGCGCCAGCAGCCAACGTCCGACGGGCTCAAGCACAGATACGCAGTATTTT
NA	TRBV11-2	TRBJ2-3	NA	CASSHRTAADTQYF	TGTGCCAGCAGTCATCGGACAGCGGCAGATACGCAGTATTTT
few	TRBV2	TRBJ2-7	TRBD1	CASTWTGGSYEQYF	TGTGCCAGCACTTGGACAGGGGGTTCCTACGAGCAGTACTTC
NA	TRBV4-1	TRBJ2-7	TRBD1	CASSQRTGGFEQYF	TGCGCCAGCAGCCAAAGGACAGGGGGCTTCGAGCAGTACTTC
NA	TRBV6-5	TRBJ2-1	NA	CASSHGRSPRAYNEQFF	TGTGCCAGCAGTCACGGACGGAGTCCGAGAGCCTACAATGAGCAGTTCTTC
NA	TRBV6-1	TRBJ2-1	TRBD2	CASSRLAGATNEQFF	TGTGCCAGCAGCCGACTAGCGGGGGCCACCAATGAGCAGTTCTTC
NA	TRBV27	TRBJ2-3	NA	CASGQGTDTQYF	TGTGCCAGCGGCCAGGGCACAGATACGCAGTATTTT
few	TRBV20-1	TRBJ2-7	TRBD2	CSARKSGGDLGEQYF	TGCAGTGCTAGAAAGAGCGGGGGGGATTTAGGCGAGCAGTACTTC
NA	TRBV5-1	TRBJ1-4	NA	CASSLAGKTNEKLFF	TGCGCCAGCAGCTTGGCTGGTAAAACTAATGAAAAACTGTTTTTT
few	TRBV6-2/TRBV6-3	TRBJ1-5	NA	CASSYSGTRRQPQHF	TGTGCCAGCAGTTACTCGGGGACGAGGCGTCAGCCCCAGCATTTT
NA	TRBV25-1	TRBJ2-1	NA	CASSEYYNEQFF	TGTGCCAGCAGTGAATACTATAATGAGCAGTTCTTC
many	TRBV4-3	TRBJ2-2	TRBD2	CASSQGLAATGELFF	TGCGCCAGCAGCCAAGGACTAGCTGCCACCGGGGAGCTGTTTTTT
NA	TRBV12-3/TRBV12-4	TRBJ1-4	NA	CASLGGAKKLFF	TGTGCCAGCCTGGGGGGCGCGAAAAAACTGTTTTTT
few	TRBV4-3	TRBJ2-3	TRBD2	CASSQSPPAGGITDTQYF	TGCGCCAGCAGCCAATCACCACCAGCGGGGGGGATCACAGATACGCAGTATTTT
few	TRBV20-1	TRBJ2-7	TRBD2	CSPKRGYLYEQYF	TGCAGTCCCAAGCGGGGTTACCTCTACGAGCAGTACTTC
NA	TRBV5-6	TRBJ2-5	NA	CASSFRDTAREETQYF	TGTGCCAGCAGCTTTCGGGACACCGCTCGGGAGGAGACCCAGTACTTC